Below, 4 T cell receptor beta chains from the same sample are listed, as sequenced in a study of shared clonotypes between healthy human individuals. TCRdb keeps only in-frame clones here, not all; method: immunoSEQ multiplex PCR. Counted here are nearly 750,000 clones, around 70% occurring once; the ten biggest clones make up about 1.8%. The sequencing sample was made of memory CD4+ T cells sorted from blood. Documented subset: CD45RA-negative fraction. These receptor sequences come from a woman aged 25 to 45 in good health.

The chain has TRBV13 and TRBJ2-3, with D possibly TRBD2 on 6 matching bases. The CDR3 runs 16 residues. CDR1 is PRHDT, CDR2 FYEKMQ, per germline (reference sequence). With 1 base removed from V and 1 base from J, the gap between germline ends came to 12 bases. CDR3 DNA sequence: TGTGCCAGCAGCTTAGTGGGTAGCGGAGGCACAGATACGCAGTATTTT. Translation gives CASSLVGSGGTDTQYF.

This clone was counted a single time. The chain recombines TRBV6-1 with TRBJ1-1; D is unresolved. This CDR3 has 15 amino acids. Trimming cost V 5 bases and J 4 bases, with 17 bases left between them. Looked up from germline, CDR1 is MNHNS and CDR2 is SASEGT. The CDR3 spells CASSSLQGVRTEAFF. The CDR3 coding sequence is TGTGCCAGCAGTTCCCTACAAGGTGTTCGCACTGAAGCTTTCTTT.

The CDR3 reads CASTDRLNTEAFF. The CDR3 DNA follows: TGTGCCAGCACCGACAGGTTGAACACTGAAGCTTTCTTT. The V call is TRBV6-5, the J call TRBJ1-1, with D possibly being TRBD1 (6 bases). The CDR3 is 13 residues long. Trimming took off 7 bases at V and 0 bases at J, with 9 bases between the two ends. Germline loops: CDR1 MNHEY, CDR2 SVGAGI.

The V and J genes are TRBV23-1 and TRBJ2-7, with D uncertain. TRBV23-1 is assigned to the ORF class and has an uncertain function. The V gene lost 2 bases and the J gene lost 3 bases, with 11 bases spanning the gap. The CDR3 is 14 residues long. The CDR3 is CASSQTRKLYEQYF. CDR3 coding DNA: TGCGCCAGCAGTCAAACTCGAAAACTCTACGAGCAGTACTTC.